This record concerns one T cell receptor (beta chain) sequence. Losses at the gene ends were 0 bases for V and 5 bases for J; bases not matched to a gene: 5. This CDR3 region has 16 residues. Germline V gene data show CDR1 as MRHNA and CDR2 as SNTAGT. The sample belongs to a study of cytomegalovirus exposure and HLA in healthy donors. The table came from immunoSEQ multiplex PCR; TCRdb's copy has only in-frame clones and leaves some out. The sample carries 95,000 to 150,000 clones, about 88% recorded once. This clonotype was sampled from a woman aged 18-30 years in good health and CMV-seronegative. Input material: PBMCs. The genes are TRBV6-4 and TRBJ2-2, with 8 positions matching TRBD1. CDR3: CASSDSPGGYTGELFF. The CDR3, as DNA: TGTGCCAGCAGTGACTCGCCAGGGGGCTATACCGGGGAGCTGTTTTTT.